Below, 28 T cell receptor beta chains from the same sample are listed, as sequenced in a study of T cell changes during pregnancy in multiple sclerosis. Assay used: immunoSEQ multiplex PCR; TCRdb lists only in-frame clones, some missing. The sample has 80,000 or so clones; about 92% are singletons. Sample: peripheral blood, taken before pregnancy. These TCRs come from a female donor with multiple sclerosis, enrolled in a pregnancy study.

The chain links TRBV6-5 to TRBJ2-7; 8 positions match TRBD2. Germline V gene data show CDR1 as MNHEY and CDR2 as SVGAGI. The CDR3 extends over 14 amino acids. The trim removed 2 bases at V and 11 bases at J, leaving 11 bases unmatched. CDR3 sequence reads: CASSYLGGGREEYF. The CDR3 nucleotides are TGTGCCAGCAGTTACCTTGGGGGAGGGCGGGAGGAGTACTTC.

This clone came up once. The chain combines TRBV6-1 with TRBJ1-2; 9 nucleotides match TRBD1. The CDR3 covers 15 residues. V lost 5 bases to trimming and J lost 0 bases; unmatched junction nucleotides: 4. CDR1 is MNHNS and CDR2 is SASEGT in the germline V gene. CDR3 coding DNA: TGTGCCAGCAGTATAGGACAGGGGACTAACTATGGCTACACCTTC. This codes for CASSIGQGTNYGYTF.

The chain uses TRBV4-2 and TRBJ1-5; D is unclear. V lost 0 bases and J 1 base, leaving 13 bases between the germline ends. Germline loops: CDR1 LGHNA, CDR2 YNFKEQ. CDR3 length: 17 amino acids. Here the CDR3 DNA reads TGTGCCAGCAGCCAAGATCCCCAGGTTTTGAGCAATCAGCCCCAGCATTTT. Translated: CASSQDPQVLSNQPQHF.

This chain connects TRBV5-4 to TRBJ2-7; the D gene is possibly TRBD2 (6 bases). Germline V lookup: CDR1 SGHNT, CDR2 YYREEE (reference sequence). The CDR3 spans 15 residues. V dropped 2 bases and J dropped 7 bases, with 19 bases sitting between them. The CDR3: CASSFGGAEGREQYF. DNA of the CDR3: TGTGCCAGCAGCTTTGGAGGGGCAGAGGGTAGGGAGCAGTACTTC.

The chain uses TRBV2 and TRBJ2-1; a possible D gene is TRBD2 (6 bases). Trimming left V 7 bases short and J 8 bases short, with 30 bases between. CDR3 length: 18 amino acids. From germline, CDR1 is SNHLY and CDR2 FYNNEI. CDR3 in DNA: TGTGCCAGCACCGAGGGGACTCCAAGCTCGTCGTCCGGCCATGAGCAGTTCTTC. It translates to CASTEGTPSSSSGHEQFF.

The chain recombines TRBV15 with TRBJ1-2; TRBD1 aligns across 7 bases. The V gene end was trimmed by 0 bases and the J gene end by 0 bases; junction bases not matched to a gene: 4. The V gene's germline CDR1 is LNHNV and CDR2 YYDKDF (reference sequence). The CDR3 covers 16 residues. The CDR3 DNA reads TGTGCCACCAGCAGAGATAGGACAGGAACTAACTATGGCTACACCTTC. It specifies CATSRDRTGTNYGYTF.

This chain joins TRBV19 and TRBJ1-2; 10 bases are a match to TRBD1. V shed 7 bases, J shed 2 bases, and the junction held 4 bases outside the gene matches. The CDR3 contains 14 residues. Germline CDR1 and CDR2: LNHDA and SQIVND (reference sequence). This chain's CDR3 is CASTPTGGNYGYTF. CDR3 nucleotide sequence: TGTGCCAGTACCCCGACAGGGGGCAACTATGGCTACACCTTC.

The chain combines TRBV19 with TRBJ1-3; D remains unclear. The CDR3 covers 13 residues. Looked up from germline, CDR1 is LNHDA and CDR2 is SQIVND (reference sequence). The V and J ends lost 5 bases and 4 bases respectively, with 9 bases between them. The CDR3, as DNA: TGTGCCAGTAGTGAGGTCGCCGGAAACACCATATATTTT. Its translation is CASSEVAGNTIYF.

V is TRBV2 and J is TRBJ2-3, with 8 bases that match TRBD2. V gave up 6 bases and J gave up 3 bases; unmatched junction bases: 8. This CDR3 is 15 amino acids long. Germline values: CDR1 SNHLY, CDR2 FYNNEI. The CDR3 reads CASSVSSGLTDTQYF. CDR3 sequence (DNA): TGTGCCAGCAGCGTGTCTAGCGGGCTTACAGATACGCAGTATTTT.

The chain employs TRBV30 and TRBJ2-5; D unresolved. CDR1 is GTSNPN, CDR2 SVGIG, per germline (reference sequence). The CDR3 contains 14 residues. V dropped 3 bases and J dropped 5 bases, with 16 bases sitting between them. CDR3 in amino acids: CAWRKPAAWETQYF. CDR3 sequence (DNA): TGTGCCTGGAGAAAACCCGCGGCTTGGGAGACCCAGTACTTC.

The chain has TRBV18 and TRBJ1-1; TRBD1 is a possible D gene (5 bases). The CDR3 contains 13 residues. Per germline, CDR1 KGHSH and CDR2 LQKENI. With 8 bases removed from V and 8 bases from J, the gap between germline ends came to 18 bases. The CDR3 sequence: CASDIPGQEEAFF. The CDR3 bases are TGTGCCAGCGATATTCCAGGGCAGGAGGAAGCTTTCTTT.

The chain links TRBV6-5 to TRBJ1-1; perhaps TRBD1 as D (5 bases). The germline CDR1 and CDR2 sequences are MNHEY and SVGAGI. V lost 6 bases and J 5 bases, leaving 19 bases between the germline ends. This CDR3 is built from 15 residues. The CDR3 coding sequence is TGTGCCAGCAGAATAAAGTCCTTTGGGGGGACTGAAGCTTTCTTT. The encoded protein is CASRIKSFGGTEAFF.

The chain carries TRBV19 and TRBJ1-1; the match to TRBD1 covers 9 bases. The CDR3 contains 16 residues. The germline gives CDR1 LNHDA, CDR2 SQIVND (reference sequence). The V segment lost 3 bases and the J segment 0 bases; nucleotides outside the gene matches: 5. Here the CDR3 reads CASSILGTGLNTEAFF. The CDR3 DNA sequence: TGTGCCAGTAGTATTCTGGGGACAGGGCTGAACACTGAAGCTTTCTTT.

This chain uses TRBV4-1 with TRBJ2-7, with 7 bases fitting TRBD1. The J call may be faulty, since TRBJ2-1 better matches the DNA end. Germline CDR1 and CDR2: MGHRA and YSYEKL. CDR3 size: 12 residues. This CDR3 reads CASSPGTEEQFF. The DNA of the CDR3 is TGCGCCAGCAGCCCCGGGACAGAAGAGCAGTTCTTC.

This chain joins TRBV6-5 and TRBJ2-7; tentatively, D is TRBD1 (5 bases). Deletions cut 2 bases from V and 6 bases from J, with 14 bases between. Germline V gene data show CDR1 as MNHEY and CDR2 as SVGAGI. The CDR3 has 14 amino acids. CDR3 sequence reads: CASSYGAGPVEQYF. The CDR3 nucleotides are TGTGCCAGCAGTTACGGTGCAGGGCCGGTCGAGCAGTACTTC.

CDR3: CASVSSYNEQFF. The CDR3 coding sequence is TGTGCCAGCGTGAGCTCCTACAATGAGCAGTTCTTC. This rearrangement joins TRBV19 to TRBJ2-1; D call uncertain. CDR3 length: 12 residues. V lost 9 bases and J lost 0, with 6 bases in between. Looked up from germline, CDR1 is LNHDA and CDR2 is SQIVND (reference sequence).

The chain links TRBV2 to TRBJ2-3; D is perhaps TRBD2 (6 bases). Between the trimmed V and J ends, which lost 8 bases and 2 bases, there was a span of 11 bases. Germline-derived CDR1 and CDR2 are SNHLY and FYNNEI. The CDR3 extends over 13 amino acids. The CDR3 sequence: CASLGGVTDTQYF. The CDR3 DNA sequence: TGTGCCAGCCTTGGAGGGGTCACAGATACGCAGTATTTT.

The genes are TRBV4-2 and TRBJ1-2, with D uncertain. The CDR3 has 15 residues. The V end lost 1 base, the J end lost 0 bases, and 9 bases lay between the germline ends. CDR1 and CDR2 from the germline V gene are LGHNA and YNFKEQ. CDR3 region: CASSQVAEANYGYTF. CDR3 in DNA: TGTGCCAGCAGCCAAGTCGCGGAAGCTAACTATGGCTACACCTTC.

The V call is TRBV7-2, the J call TRBJ1-1, with D possibly TRBD1 on 6 matching bases. Germline lookup yields CDR1 SGHTA and CDR2 FQGNSA. The CDR3 length is 13 residues. Trimming stripped 5 bases from V and 3 bases from J, with 10 bases between. The CDR3 spells CASSEQGHTEAFF. CDR3 coding DNA: TGTGCCAGCAGCGAACAGGGACACACTGAAGCTTTCTTT.

The V gene is TRBV5-1, the J gene TRBJ1-2; maybe TRBD1 (5 bases). The V end lost 1 base, the J end lost 6 bases, and 16 bases lay between the germline ends. The germline gives CDR1 SGHRS, CDR2 YFSETQ. The CDR3 spans 15 residues. The CDR3 bases are TGCGCCAGCAGCTTGATTGGGCAGGGTGGAGATGGCTACACCTTC. Translated, it gives CASSLIGQGGDGYTF.

This chain links TRBV29-1 with TRBJ2-7, with TRBD1 matching over 9 bases. Germline values: CDR1 SQVTM, CDR2 ANQGSEA. Trimming cost V 6 bases and J 1 base; bases outside gene matches: 7. The CDR3 runs 14 residues. CDR3 sequence (DNA): TGCAGCGTCGCTGGGACAGGGCGGTCCTACGAGCAGTACTTC. The encoded protein is CSVAGTGRSYEQYF.

The chain links TRBV7-3 to TRBJ1-1; D uncertain. V shed 8 bases and J shed 6 bases, with 16 bases lying between them. The CDR3 is 13 amino acids. CDR1 is SGHTA, CDR2 FQGTGA, per germline. DNA of the CDR3: TGTGCCAGCCAGAGTCAGAGCGGGGCTGAAGCTTTCTTT. Its translation: CASQSQSGAEAFF. Supplemented by reference TRBV7-3 and TRBJ1-1, the full variable domain reads GAGVSQTPSNKVTEKGKYVELRCDPISGHTALYWYRQSLGQGPEFLIYFQGTGAADDSGLPNDRFFAVRPEGSVSTLKIQRTERGDSAVYLCASQSQSGAEAFFGQGTRLTVV.

This clone was counted only a few times. The chain uses TRBV4-2 and TRBJ1-1, with TRBD1 matching 11 bases. This CDR3 has 14 residues. The J segment lost 6 bases and the V segment lost 1 base, leaving 1 base of the junction unmatched. Germline V gene data show CDR1 as LGHNA and CDR2 as YNFKEQ. The CDR3 is CASSQAGQGAEAFF. The DNA for the CDR3 is TGTGCCAGCAGCCAAGCGGGACAGGGGGCTGAAGCTTTCTTT.

The chain uses TRBV19 and TRBJ1-2; D might be TRBD1 (5 bases). The CDR3 is 13 residues long. CDR1 is LNHDA and CDR2 is SQIVND in the germline V gene (reference sequence). The V gene lost 7 bases and the J gene lost 3 bases, with 12 bases spanning the gap. The CDR3 bases are TGTGCCAGTACCCAACAGGATGACTATGGCTACACCTTC. Its protein product is CASTQQDDYGYTF.

The chain recombines TRBV11-2 with TRBJ2-1; TRBD2 might be the D (6 bases). The CDR3 contains 18 residues. V gave up 5 bases and J gave up 0 bases, with 20 bases separating them. From germline, CDR1 is SGHAT and CDR2 FQNNGV. The DNA of the CDR3 is TGTGCCAGCAGCGGGGACTCGCGGCGGGGACTCTCCTACAATGAGCAGTTCTTC. Amino acids: CASSGDSRRGLSYNEQFF.

V is TRBV19 and J is TRBJ1-3; perhaps TRBD1 as D (5 bases). This CDR3 contains 15 residues. V was clipped by 5 bases and J by 2 bases, with 13 bases between them. Germline CDR1 reads LNHDA; CDR2 reads SQIVND (reference sequence). For the CDR3, the DNA is TGTGCCAGTAGTTCCGCAGGGAACCCTGGAAACACCATATATTTT. Residues: CASSSAGNPGNTIYF.

This sequence joins TRBV19 and TRBJ2-7; a possible D gene is TRBD1 (6 bases). Trimming left V 3 bases short and J 6 bases short, with 18 bases between. The CDR3 spans 15 residues. CDR1 and CDR2 (germline): LNHDA, SQIVND (reference sequence). The CDR3 DNA is TGTGCCAGTAGTATCGTGAGGGGGAGTTTGGGCGAGCAGTACTTC. Encoded protein: CASSIVRGSLGEQYF.

The chain employs TRBV19 and TRBJ1-3; D is undetermined. V shed 4 bases and J shed 0 bases, with 13 bases lying between them. Germline V gives CDR1 LNHDA, CDR2 SQIVND (reference sequence). The CDR3 runs 16 residues. The CDR3 DNA sequence: TGTGCCAGTAGTAAGCGACTATCCTTCTCTGGAAACACCATATATTTT. Translating it yields CASSKRLSFSGNTIYF. Full variable domain (rest looked up from reference TRBV19 and TRBJ1-3): DGGITQSPKYLFRKEGQNVTLSCEQNLNHDAMYWYRQDPGQGLRLIYYSQIVNDFQKGDIAEGYSVSREKKESFPLTVTSAQKNPTAFYLCASSKRLSFSGNTIYFGEGSWLTVV.